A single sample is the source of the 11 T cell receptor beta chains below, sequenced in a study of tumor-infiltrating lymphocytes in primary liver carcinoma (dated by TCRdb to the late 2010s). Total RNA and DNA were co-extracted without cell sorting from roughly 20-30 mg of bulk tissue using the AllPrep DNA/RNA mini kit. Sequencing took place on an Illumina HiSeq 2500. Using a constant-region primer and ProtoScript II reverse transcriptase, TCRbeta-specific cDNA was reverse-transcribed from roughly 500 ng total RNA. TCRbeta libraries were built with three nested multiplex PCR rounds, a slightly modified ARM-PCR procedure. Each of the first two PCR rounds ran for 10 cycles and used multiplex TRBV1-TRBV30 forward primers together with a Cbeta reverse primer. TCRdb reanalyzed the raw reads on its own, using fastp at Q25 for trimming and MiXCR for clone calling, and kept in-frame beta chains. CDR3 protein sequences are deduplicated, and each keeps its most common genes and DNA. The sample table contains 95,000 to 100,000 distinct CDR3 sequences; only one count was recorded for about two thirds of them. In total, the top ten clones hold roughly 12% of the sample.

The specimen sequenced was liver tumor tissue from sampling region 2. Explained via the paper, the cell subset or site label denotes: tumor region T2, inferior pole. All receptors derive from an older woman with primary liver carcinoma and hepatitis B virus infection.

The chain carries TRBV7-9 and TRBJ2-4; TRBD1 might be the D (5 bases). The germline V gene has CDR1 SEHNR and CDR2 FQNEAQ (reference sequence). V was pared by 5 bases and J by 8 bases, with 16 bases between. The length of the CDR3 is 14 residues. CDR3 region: CASSANTVGDIQYF. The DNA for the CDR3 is TGTGCCAGCAGCGCTAACACGGTAGGGGACATTCAGTACTTC. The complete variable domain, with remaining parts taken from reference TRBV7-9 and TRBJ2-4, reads DTGVSQNPRHKITKRGQNVTFRCDPISEHNRLYWYRQTLGQGPEFLTYFQNEAQLEKSRLLSDRFSAERPKGSFSTLEIQRTEQGDSAMYLCASSANTVGDIQYFGAGTRLSVL.

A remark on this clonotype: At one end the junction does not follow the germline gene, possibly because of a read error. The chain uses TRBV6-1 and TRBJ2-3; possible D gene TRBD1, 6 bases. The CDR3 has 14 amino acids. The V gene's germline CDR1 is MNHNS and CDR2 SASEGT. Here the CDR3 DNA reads TGTGCCAACAGTGTTTCAGGGGATGGAAGGACACAGTATTTT. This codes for CANSVSGDGRTQYF.

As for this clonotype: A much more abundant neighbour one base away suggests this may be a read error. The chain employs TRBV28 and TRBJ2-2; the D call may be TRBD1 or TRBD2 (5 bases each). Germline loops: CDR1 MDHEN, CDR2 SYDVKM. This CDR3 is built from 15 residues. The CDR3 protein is CATRGTEVVTRELFF. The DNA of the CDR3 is TGTGCCACCCGAGGGACGGAGGTGGTCACCAGGGAGCTGTTTTTT.

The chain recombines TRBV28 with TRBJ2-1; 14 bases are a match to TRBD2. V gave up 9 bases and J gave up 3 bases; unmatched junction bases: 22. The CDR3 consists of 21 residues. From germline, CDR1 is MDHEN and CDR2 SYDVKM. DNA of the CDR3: TGTGCCAGTAGTCTCCGTCCCGGGACTAGCGGGAGCTCCTTTCTCTACAATGAGCAGTTCTTC. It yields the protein CASSLRPGTSGSSFLYNEQFF.

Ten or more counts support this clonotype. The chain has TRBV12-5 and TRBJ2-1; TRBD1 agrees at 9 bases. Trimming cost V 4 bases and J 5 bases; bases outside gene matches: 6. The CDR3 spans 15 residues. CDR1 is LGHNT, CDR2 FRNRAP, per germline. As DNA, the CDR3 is TGTGCTAGTGGTTCCGGACAGGGGCTTAACAATGAGCAGTTCTTC. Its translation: CASGSGQGLNNEQFF.

In DNA form, the CDR3 reads TGTTCCACTACACGGGGCGATACGCAGTATTTT. Protein: CSTTRGDTQYF. The chain has TRBV10-3 and TRBJ2-3; D possibly matches TRBD1 or TRBD2 (5 bases each). There are 11 residues in the CDR3. CDR1 and CDR2 from the germline V gene are ENHRY and SYGVKD.

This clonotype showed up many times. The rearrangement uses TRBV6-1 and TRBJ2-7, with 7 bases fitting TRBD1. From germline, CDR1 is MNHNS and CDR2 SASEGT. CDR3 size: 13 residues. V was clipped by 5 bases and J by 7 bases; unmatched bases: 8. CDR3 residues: CASSPRTGWEQYF. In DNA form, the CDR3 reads TGTGCCAGCAGTCCCCGGACAGGATGGGAGCAGTACTTC.

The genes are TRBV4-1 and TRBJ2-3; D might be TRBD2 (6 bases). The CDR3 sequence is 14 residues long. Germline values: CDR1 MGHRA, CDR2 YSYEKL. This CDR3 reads CASGDSLSTDTQYF. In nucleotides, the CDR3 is TGCGCTAGCGGAGACAGTCTTAGCACAGATACGCAGTATTTT.

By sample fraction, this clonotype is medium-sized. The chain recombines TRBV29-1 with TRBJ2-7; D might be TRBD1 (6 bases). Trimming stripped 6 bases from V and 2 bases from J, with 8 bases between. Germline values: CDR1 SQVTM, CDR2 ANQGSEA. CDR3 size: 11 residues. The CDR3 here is CSVGATYEQYF. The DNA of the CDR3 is TGCAGCGTGGGGGCCACCTACGAGCAGTACTTC.

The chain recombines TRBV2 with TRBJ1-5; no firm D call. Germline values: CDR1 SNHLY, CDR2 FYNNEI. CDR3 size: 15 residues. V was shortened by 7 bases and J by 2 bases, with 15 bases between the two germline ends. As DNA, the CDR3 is TGTGCCAGCAAGATGGACCCTATTGGCAATCAGCCCCAGCATTTT. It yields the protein CASKMDPIGNQPQHF.

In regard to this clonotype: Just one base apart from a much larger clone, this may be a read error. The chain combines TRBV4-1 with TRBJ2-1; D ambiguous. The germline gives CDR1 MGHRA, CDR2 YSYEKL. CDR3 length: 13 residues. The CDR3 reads CTSSRNYYNEQFF. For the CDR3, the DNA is TGCACCAGCAGCCGTAACTATTACAATGAGCAGTTCTTC.